This T cell receptor (beta chain) was captured by sequencing in a study of cytomegalovirus exposure and HLA in healthy donors. As for the study in general: When 350 to 500 donors were genotyped, roughly 82% of them were found to fall in the Caucasian-associated ancestry cluster.

The PCR was carried out with 60 Vbeta primers and 13 Jbeta primers. The method was immunoSEQ multiplex PCR; TCRdb's version includes in-frame clones alone and lacks a portion of them. The sample has fewer than 200,000 clones; approximately 77% are singletons. CDR3 length: 15 amino acids. This sequence was found in a male donor in good health and CMV-seropositive. The specimen sequenced was PBMCs. The chain has TRBV21-1 and TRBJ2-7; the D call TRBD2 from the table was never checked on the DNA. TRBV21-1 is a known pseudogene. Here the CDR3 DNA reads TGTGCCAGCAGCAAAGGGAGGGGCGATACCTCCGAGCAGTACTTC. Its translation is CASSKGRGDTSEQYF.